These T cell receptor beta chains were read from a single sample in a study of T-cell memory formation after mild COVID-19. Via MiXCR, TCRdb re-called the 5' RACE reads, giving one row per CDR3 protein. Of 240,000 or so distinct CDR3 sequences listed, 8% to 9.5% were seen once; the top ten hold more than 20%. The sample taken for sequencing was PBMCs or a T cell subset sorted from them (not recorded which). Receptor source: a man between 18 and 35 years old who had mild COVID-19 (a few samples of this study predate the infection). Cell type and time point are not known. The CDR3 runs from the conserved cysteine through the conserved F or W. A D gene is named only where the DNA matches it firmly. Only some rows state a clone size, as once, few, many or a class for expanded clones.

TRBD1	TRBV9	TRBJ2-5	.	CASSVATGTGQETQYF	TGTGCCAGCAGCGTAGCTACAGGGACAGGACAAGAGACCCAGTACTTC
TRBD1	TRBV5-1	TRBJ1-6	many	CASSSRTGNSPLHF	TGCGCCAGCAGCTCGAGGACAGGGAATTCACCCCTCCACTTT
TRBD2	TRBV5-1	TRBJ2-3	few	CASSSGSAGVGDTQYF	TGCGCCAGCAGCTCGGGGTCGGCGGGGGTTGGAGATACGCAGTATTTT
TRBD1	TRBV3-1	TRBJ1-5	few	CASSQDQGQGLSNQPQHF	TGTGCCAGCAGCCAAGATCAGGGACAGGGGTTGAGCAATCAGCCCCAGCATTTT
.	TRBV12-3/TRBV12-4	TRBJ2-7	many	CASSLGYPRLHF	TGTGCCAGCAGTTTAGGATACCCGAGATTGCACTTC
.	TRBV20-1	TRBJ2-7	few	CSAVTGEGYEQYF	TGCAGTGCTGTGACAGGGGAGGGTTACGAGCAGTACTTC
.	TRBV7-3	TRBJ1-6	.	CASSLATIRTDNSPLHF	TGTGCCAGCAGCTTAGCGACCATCCGGACCGATAATTCACCCCTCCACTTT
TRBD2	TRBV5-6	TRBJ2-2	few	CASSILAGENTGELFF	TGTGCCAGCAGCATTCTAGCGGGGGAGAACACCGGGGAGCTGTTTTTT
.	TRBV6-5	TRBJ1-2	few	CASSFGGNGYTF	TGTGCCAGCAGTTTCGGAGGGAATGGCTACACCTTC
.	TRBV6-2/TRBV6-3	TRBJ2-3	.	CASSYVLPSTDTQYF	TGTGCCAGCAGTTACGTACTCCCTAGCACAGATACGCAGTATTTT
.	TRBV7-9	TRBJ1-5	few	CASSPPMGNQPQHF	TGTGCCAGCAGTCCACCAATGGGCAATCAGCCCCAGCATTTT
.	TRBV4-3	TRBJ1-1	many	CASSPSTGGGEAFF	TGCGCCAGCAGCCCCTCAACTGGGGGGGGTGAAGCTTTCTTT
.	TRBV27	TRBJ2-7	many	CASSLEGAREQYF	TGTGCCAGCAGTTTGGAGGGGGCCCGCGAGCAGTACTTC
.	TRBV5-1	TRBJ2-3	few	CASSLGASTIDTQYF	TGCGCCAGCAGCTTGGGGGCTAGTACGATAGATACGCAGTATTTT
.	TRBV5-5	TRBJ2-1	many	CASSPTNEQFF	TGTGCCAGCAGCCCCACAAATGAGCAGTTCTTC
.	TRBV20-1	TRBJ1-1	few	CSARTFEDGDGNTEAFF	TGCAGTGCTAGAACTTTTGAGGACGGGGATGGGAACACTGAAGCTTTCTTT
TRBD1	TRBV12-3/TRBV12-4	TRBJ1-3	.	CASSDAVQGASGNTIYF	TGTGCCAGCAGCGACGCCGTCCAGGGGGCCAGTGGAAACACCATATATTTT
.	TRBV7-2	TRBJ1-2	.	CASSLVEGSNYGYTF	TGTGCCAGCAGCTTAGTTGAGGGGAGTAACTATGGCTACACCTTC
.	TRBV7-2	TRBJ2-5	.	CASSLGGTYAHETQYF	TGTGCCAGCAGCTTAGGAGGGACTTATGCTCACGAGACCCAGTACTTC
.	TRBV24-1	TRBJ1-2	once	CATSPGRGASGYTF	TGTGCCACCAGCCCGGGACGGGGGGCGTCTGGCTACACCTTC
TRBD1	TRBV7-9	TRBJ1-4	many	CASSPGQANEKLFF	TGTGCCAGCAGCCCCGGACAGGCTAATGAAAAACTGTTTTTT
.	TRBV21-1	TRBJ2-3	.	CASSPRLAGPTDTQYF	TGTGCCAGCAGCCCTCGACTAGCGGGGCCAACAGATACGCAGTATTTT
.	TRBV19	TRBJ2-5	.	CASSIYSGSIQETQYF	TGTGCCAGTAGTATCTACTCGGGGAGCATCCAAGAGACCCAGTACTTC
.	TRBV21-1	TRBJ1-1	.	CASSLNEEGFTEAFF	TGTGCCAGCAGCCTCAATGAGGAGGGGTTCACTGAAGCTTTCTTT
.	TRBV29-1	TRBJ1-2	few	CSVDVTAYGYTF	TGCAGCGTTGATGTGACAGCCTATGGCTACACCTTC
.	TRBV6-6	TRBJ1-6	.	CASSYGTTGKPLHF	TGTGCCAGCAGTTATGGGACAACCGGTAAACCCCTCCACTTT
.	TRBV20-1	TRBJ1-5	.	CSARTGWVNQPQHF	TGCAGTGCTAGAACAGGGTGGGTCAATCAGCCCCAGCATTTT
TRBD1	TRBV6-2/TRBV6-3	TRBJ2-5	few	CASSYLGQGQETQYF	TGTGCCAGCAGTTACCTGGGACAGGGTCAAGAGACCCAGTACTTC
.	TRBV5-1	TRBJ2-5	few	CASSRNWDQETQYF	TGCGCCAGCAGCCGTAATTGGGATCAAGAGACCCAGTACTTC
TRBD2	TRBV9	TRBJ2-1	.	CASSVSSGGGFREQFF	TGTGCCAGCAGCGTAAGCAGCGGGGGGGGGTTTCGTGAGCAGTTCTTC
TRBD1	TRBV5-1	TRBJ2-7	many	CASRADRGFREQYF	TGCGCCAGCAGAGCCGACAGGGGATTTCGCGAGCAGTACTTC
.	TRBV7-3	TRBJ2-1	.	CASSPVPGWGEQFF	TGTGCCAGCAGCCCGGTCCCGGGGTGGGGTGAGCAGTTCTTC
.	TRBV5-4	TRBJ2-1	few	CASSLGGGAPYNEQFF	TGTGCCAGCAGCTTAGGGGGGGGGGCCCCCTACAATGAGCAGTTCTTC
.	TRBV7-6	TRBJ2-7	many	CASSLETAYEQYF	TGTGCCAGCAGCTTAGAGACAGCCTACGAGCAGTACTTC
.	TRBV4-3	TRBJ2-1	many	CASSQDFPGRNYNEQFF	TGCGCCAGCAGCCAAGACTTCCCGGGACGTAACTACAATGAGCAGTTCTTC
TRBD1	TRBV20-1	TRBJ2-2	few	CSARDQGQANTGELFF	TGCAGTGCTAGAGATCAGGGACAGGCGAACACCGGGGAGCTGTTTTTT
TRBD2	TRBV4-3	TRBJ2-3	few	CASSQDTPSGVDTQYF	TGCGCCAGCAGCCAAGATACGCCTAGCGGGGTGGATACGCAGTATTTT
TRBD1	TRBV5-1	TRBJ2-5	.	CASSLTGQGPETQYF	TGCGCCAGCAGCTTGACGGGACAGGGCCCAGAGACCCAGTACTTC
.	TRBV20-1	TRBJ2-1	.	CSAIQGGSYNEQFF	TGCAGTGCTATCCAGGGAGGTTCCTACAATGAGCAGTTCTTC
.	TRBV7-9	TRBJ2-5	many	CASSRLGRKTQYF	TGTGCCAGCAGTCGTCTCGGAAGGAAGACCCAGTACTTC
.	TRBV2	TRBJ2-7	few	CASEDENYEQYF	TGTGCCAGCGAGGACGAAAACTACGAGCAGTACTTC
TRBD2	TRBV6-2/TRBV6-3	TRBJ2-3	.	CASTRTSGRVPDTQYF	TGTGCCAGCACCCGGACTAGCGGGAGGGTTCCAGATACGCAGTATTTT
.	TRBV28	TRBJ2-6	few	CASSGPNRSGANVLTF	TGTGCCAGCAGCGGGCCAAATCGCTCTGGGGCCAACGTCCTGACTTTC
.	TRBV5-1	TRBJ2-3	.	CASSLIRAGTDTQYF	TGCGCCAGCAGCTTGATCAGGGCGGGCACAGATACGCAGTATTTT
.	TRBV12-3/TRBV12-4	TRBJ1-5	.	CASSFWGTQPQHF	TGTGCCAGCAGTTTTTGGGGGACTCAGCCCCAGCATTTT
TRBD2	TRBV24-1	TRBJ2-1	.	CATSDVGTRSGEQFF	TGTGCCACCAGTGATGTCGGGACTAGAAGTGGTGAGCAGTTCTTC
.	TRBV4-1	TRBJ1-6	.	CASSQEEGLALPLHF	TGCGCCAGCAGCCAAGAAGAGGGCCTGGCCTTACCCCTCCACTTT
TRBD2	TRBV5-5	TRBJ2-5	.	CASSLLLAGELPQYF	TGTGCCAGCAGCTTGTTGCTAGCGGGTGAACTACCCCAGTACTTC
TRBD1	TRBV20-1	TRBJ1-1	.	CSARDLGQGTNTEAFF	TGCAGTGCTAGAGACCTGGGACAGGGGACGAACACTGAAGCTTTCTTT
.	TRBV4-1	TRBJ2-1	few	CASSLRGASYNEQFF	TGCGCCAGCAGCCTCAGGGGTGCGTCCTACAATGAGCAGTTCTTC
TRBD2	TRBV20-1	TRBJ2-5	.	CSARDRSPAGDETQYF	TGCAGTGCTAGAGATCGGTCCCCGGCGGGGGACGAGACCCAGTACTTC
.	TRBV5-1	TRBJ1-1	few	CASSLAASRENTEAFF	TGCGCCAGCAGCTTGGCCGCATCGCGGGAGAACACTGAAGCTTTCTTT
.	TRBV4-2	TRBJ1-5	.	CASSQDAGGGPQHF	TGTGCCAGCAGCCAAGATGCGGGTGGGGGGCCCCAGCATTTT
TRBD1	TRBV7-8	TRBJ2-5	.	CASSFSPTGETQYF	TGTGCCAGCAGCTTCTCCCCGACAGGGGAGACCCAGTACTTC
.	TRBV7-2	TRBJ1-2	few	CASSPSRAAYGYTF	TGTGCCAGCAGCCCAAGCCGGGCAGCCTATGGCTACACCTTC